The clone carrying this T cell receptor beta chain was seen ten or more times. Its target is not known. The record originates from a study of Graves' ophthalmopathy and Graves' hyperthyroidism. Whole-study context: Untreated patients at initial diagnosis provided peripheral blood. Study-level results: The blood repertoire also included most expanded thyroid clonotypes above 0.001 frequency.

V dropped 1 base and J dropped 0 bases, with 6 bases sitting between them. This CDR3 is built from 14 residues. Using RNA transcripts, the TCR beta CDR3 regions were amplified. Second-round multiplex PCR came after first-round RT-PCR with HTBI primers. Using its own MiXCR run on the multiplex PCR reads, TCRdb lists one record per CDR3 protein. The top ten clones hold roughly 5.2% of a sample with approximately 160,000 distinct CDR3 sequences, 30% to 45% of them seen once. Each donor who had ophthalmopathy showed moderate-to-severe activity, a CAS of ≥3, a NOSPECS of ≥4, and a duration under 3 months. Patients were diagnosed from clinical symptoms, serum thyroxine, TRAb, thyroid ultrasound and orbital computed tomography.

The V call is TRBV12-3 or TRBV12-4, the J call TRBJ2-5; D not certain. This receptor was taken from a woman aged 40 to 55 with Graves' ophthalmopathy. Sequenced material: peripheral blood. The CDR3 loop reads CASSLGVNQETQYF. In DNA, the CDR3 is TGTGCCAGCAGTTTAGGTGTAAACCAAGAGACCCAGTACTTC.